One sample yielded the 2 T cell receptor beta chains listed below, sequenced in a study of spatial heterogeneity in lung cancer. Time point denoted: sample taken at primary tumor resection. TCRs were sequenced from unsorted whole RNA of tumor, nontumor lung or PBMC. From the 5' RACE reads, TCRdb called clonotypes with MiXCR, one entry per CDR3 protein. This repertoire shows tens of thousands of distinct CDR3 sequences, around 4.5% found once; its top ten account for about 32%. The sample in question was PBMCs, obtained at surgery. All receptors come from a male donor with early-stage non-small cell lung cancer.

This clonotype was seen many times. V and J are TRBV9 and TRBJ2-3, with D possibly matching TRBD2 (5 bases). V shed 4 bases and J shed 6 bases, with 12 bases lying between them. Looked up from germline, CDR1 is SGDLS and CDR2 is YYNGEE. This CDR3 has 13 residues. CDR3 DNA sequence: TGTGCCAGCAGCTCGAGGGCTGAGGATACGCAGTATTTT. Amino acids: CASSSRAEDTQYF.

This clonotype was recorded many times. This chain joins TRBV19 and TRBJ1-2; D uncertain. The germline V gene encodes CDR1 LNHDA and CDR2 SQIVND (reference sequence). V lost 5 bases to trimming and J lost 5 bases, with 12 bases between them. The CDR3 sequence is 13 residues long. In DNA, the CDR3 is TGTGCCAGTAGTCCCGAGGGCTCATATGGCTACACCTTC. Translated: CASSPEGSYGYTF.